Each of the 14 T cell receptor beta chains below was sequenced from the same sample in a study of shared clonotypes between healthy human individuals. The table came from immunoSEQ multiplex PCR; TCRdb's copy has only in-frame clones and leaves some out. The data contain about 2.4 million clones, over 85% of them singletons. The sequenced sample was naive CD4+ T cells from PBMCs. The subset: CD45RA+ positively selected. These receptors originate from a man between 18 and 35 years old in good health. Some clones in this sample may be carry-over from other donors' samples.

About this clone itself: The sample carries other DNA sequences with the same CDR3. This chain uses TRBV7-2 with TRBJ2-7; the D is unclear. The CDR3 spans 13 residues. V shed 1 base and J shed 2 bases, with 6 bases lying between them. Per germline, CDR1 SGHTA and CDR2 FQGNSA. The CDR3 here is CASSLGRTYEQYF. In nucleotides, the CDR3 is TGTGCCAGCAGCTTAGGCCGGACCTACGAGCAGTACTTC.

This chain connects TRBV4-3 to TRBJ2-3, with 14 bases that match TRBD2. CDR1 and CDR2 from the germline V gene are LGHNA and YSLEER. This CDR3 region has 17 residues. Unmatched junction bases numbered 9, after V lost 6 bases and J lost 4 bases. The CDR3 sequence: CASSPGLAGGGADTQYF. CDR3 DNA: TGCGCCAGCAGTCCCGGACTAGCGGGAGGCGGTGCAGATACGCAGTATTTT.

This sequence joins TRBV19 and TRBJ2-7; possible D gene TRBD2, 6 bases. CDR1 and CDR2 from the germline V gene are LNHDA and SQIVND (reference sequence). V lost 5 bases and J 4 bases, leaving 18 bases between the germline ends. CDR3 length: 15 residues. The CDR3 sequence is CASSGSSDLSYEQYF. CDR3 coding DNA: TGTGCCAGTAGTGGGTCTAGCGACCTTTCTTACGAGCAGTACTTC.

The chain couples TRBV28 to TRBJ2-7; tentatively, D is TRBD1 or TRBD2 (5 bases each). The CDR3 covers 16 residues. V was trimmed by 4 bases and J by 5 bases, leaving 21 bases between them. Germline CDR1 reads MDHEN; CDR2 reads SYDVKM. This chain's CDR3 is CASSSPGTETFDEQYF. For the CDR3, the DNA is TGTGCCAGCAGTTCACCCGGGACGGAGACTTTCGACGAGCAGTACTTC.

The chain has TRBV4-3 and TRBJ2-1; TRBD1 matches at 9 bases. Germline V lookup: CDR1 LGHNA, CDR2 YSLEER. Trimming took 1 base from V and 8 from J; bases not matched to a gene: 3. The CDR3 sequence is 14 residues long. The CDR3 DNA sequence: TGCGCCAGCAGCCAAGGACAGGGGGGCGATGAGCAGTTCTTC. Its translation: CASSQGQGGDEQFF.

The chain links TRBV5-4 to TRBJ2-1; 8 bases line up with TRBD2. From germline, CDR1 is SGHNT and CDR2 YYREEE (reference sequence). This CDR3 is 16 amino acids long. V lost 2 bases to trimming and J lost 5 bases; unmatched junction nucleotides: 9. In DNA, the CDR3 is TGTGCCAGCAGCTTTTCCGGGACTAGAGGGAACAATGAGCAGTTCTTC. This gives the protein CASSFSGTRGNNEQFF.

The genes are TRBV10-3 and TRBJ2-5; D possibly matches TRBD1 or TRBD2 (5 bases each). CDR3 length: 15 residues. The V gene's germline CDR1 is ENHRY and CDR2 SYGVKD. Trimming left V 3 bases short and J 2 bases short, with 13 bases between. CDR3 bases: TGTGCCATCAGTGATGGGGCGGGCTCTCAAGAGACCCAGTACTTC. Translating gives CAISDGAGSQETQYF.

This clone was observed once. The chain couples TRBV5-1 to TRBJ1-4; no reliable D call. V gave up 5 bases and J gave up 7 bases, with 15 bases separating them. CDR3 length equals 14 residues. Germline loops: CDR1 SGHRS, CDR2 YFSETQ. CDR3 sequence (DNA): TGCGCCAGCAGTCTTAATGAACGGGGTGAAAAACTGTTTTTT. Translated, it gives CASSLNERGEKLFF. Full variable domain (rest looked up from reference TRBV5-1 and TRBJ1-4): KAGVTQTPRYLIKTRGQQVTLSCSPISGHRSVSWYQQTPGQGLQFLFEYFSETQRNKGNFPGRFSGRQFSNSRSEMNVSTLELGDSALYLCASSLNERGEKLFFGSGTQLSVL.

The chain couples TRBV5-4 to TRBJ2-5; TRBD2 agrees at 7 bases. With 2 bases clipped from V and 2 bases from J, the junction kept 6 bases outside the gene matches. This CDR3 has 15 amino acids. Looked up from germline, CDR1 is SGHNT and CDR2 is YYREEE (reference sequence). The CDR3 loop reads CASSFGGRGQETQYF. The CDR3 DNA is TGTGCCAGCAGCTTTGGCGGGAGAGGACAAGAGACCCAGTACTTC.

The chain couples TRBV11-2 to TRBJ2-2; D is possibly TRBD1 or TRBD2 (5 bases each). The germline gives CDR1 SGHAT, CDR2 FQNNGV. The CDR3 spans 15 residues. Deletions cut 5 bases from V and 7 bases from J, with 17 bases between. The CDR3 here is CASSAKGTVGGELFF. The DNA of the CDR3 is TGTGCCAGCAGCGCAAAAGGGACGGTGGGCGGGGAGCTGTTTTTT. Variable domain in full (rest from reference TRBV11-2 and TRBJ2-2): EAGVAQSPRYKIIEKRQSVAFWCNPISGHATLYWYQQILGQGPKLLIQFQNNGVVDDSQLPKDRFSAERLKGVDSTLKIQPAKLEDSAVYLCASSAKGTVGGELFFGEGSRLTVL.

The chain carries TRBV28 and TRBJ1-3, with TRBD1 identical over 7 bases. This CDR3 has 15 amino acids. In germline, CDR1 is MDHEN, CDR2 SYDVKM. V was pared by 7 bases and J by 9 bases, with 15 bases of the junction left unmatched. CDR3 protein: CASTHTDRPRSTIYF. The CDR3 bases are TGTGCCAGCACCCACACGGACAGGCCCAGGAGCACCATATATTTT. Based on the CDR3 plus reference TRBV28 and TRBJ1-3, the full variable domain is DVKVTQSSRYLVKRTGEKVFLECVQDMDHENMFWYRQDPGLGLRLIYFSYDVKMKEKGDIPEGYSVSREKKERFSLILESASTNQTSMYLCASTHTDRPRSTIYFGEGSWLTVV.

This chain connects TRBV28 to TRBJ1-1; 7 bases fit TRBD1. The CDR3 has 16 residues. Germline assignment: CDR1 MDHEN and CDR2 SYDVKM. V gave up 4 bases and J gave up 0 bases; unmatched junction bases: 8. CDR3 sequence reads: CASSSTGQIMNTEAFF. The CDR3 nucleotides are TGTGCCAGCAGTTCAACGGGACAGATTATGAACACTGAAGCTTTCTTT.

V and J are TRBV4-2 and TRBJ2-5, with 9 bases that match TRBD2. CDR1 and CDR2 (germline): LGHNA, YNFKEQ. The CDR3 runs 18 residues. V shed 1 base, J shed 1 base, and the junction held 10 bases outside the gene matches. The CDR3 DNA reads as TGTGCCAGCAGCCAAGGGGCTAGCGGGAAGGGGGCCCAAGAGACCCAGTACTTC. Amino acid sequence: CASSQGASGKGAQETQYF.

Of note for this clone: Other DNA sequences in the same sample also yield this CDR3. V is TRBV29-1 and J is TRBJ2-3; D call uncertain. The germline V gene encodes CDR1 SQVTM and CDR2 ANQGSEA. V gave up 4 bases and J gave up 2 bases, with 7 bases separating them. The CDR3 is 12 amino acids. This chain's CDR3 is CSVARSTDTQYF. CDR3 in DNA: TGCAGCGTTGCTAGGTCCACAGATACGCAGTATTTT.